This T cell receptor beta chain is from a study of blood T cell repertoires in COVID-19. The overall study: COVID-19 samples from acute and convalescent phases originated in the United States, Italy and Spain. PBMCs, B-cell-depleted T cells, or T cells were the source of the cDNA or gDNA that made up the material.

Per the study methods: The authors estimated nucleated cell counts from reference gene primer amplification. Repertoires were generated with immunoSEQ multiplex PCR, while TCRdb's copy carries only in-frame clones and drops some. Clonal size and the V and J genes are those of that table, whereas D and trimming came from the DNA. The sample includes around 170,000 clones, roughly 87% of them seen just once. The CDR3 consists of 15 residues. V trimming: 2 bases; J trimming: 5 bases; junction bases outside the gene matches: 5. Clinical history as reported by participants underpinned cohort assignment. The source of this sequence is a woman in her forties or fifties who had recovered from COVID-19. Sequencing used PBMCs or T cells enriched from blood (not recorded which). The chain carries TRBV23-1 and TRBJ2-2, with TRBD2 matching 7 bases. TRBV23-1 has ORF status, its function being uncertain. The CDR3 bases are TGCGCCAGCAGTCAAGCGGGAGAGCGGACCGGGGAGCTGTTTTTT. Translating gives CASSQAGERTGELFF.